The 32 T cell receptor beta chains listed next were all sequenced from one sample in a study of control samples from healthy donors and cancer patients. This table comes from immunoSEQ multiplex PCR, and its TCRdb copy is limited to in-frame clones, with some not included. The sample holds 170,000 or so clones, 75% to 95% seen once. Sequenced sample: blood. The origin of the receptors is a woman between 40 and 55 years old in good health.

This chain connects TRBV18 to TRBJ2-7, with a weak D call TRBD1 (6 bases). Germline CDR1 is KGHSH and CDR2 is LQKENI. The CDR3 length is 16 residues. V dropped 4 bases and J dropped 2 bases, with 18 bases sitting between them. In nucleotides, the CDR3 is TGTGCCAGCTCACTCTCACTCCCAGGGGTGGCCTACGAGCAGTACTTC. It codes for CASSLSLPGVAYEQYF.

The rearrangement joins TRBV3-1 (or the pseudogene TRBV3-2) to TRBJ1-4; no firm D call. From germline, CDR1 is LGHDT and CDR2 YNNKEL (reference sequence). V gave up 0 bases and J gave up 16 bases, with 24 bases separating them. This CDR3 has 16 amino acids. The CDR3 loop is CASSQDSDPVSSRPFF. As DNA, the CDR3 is TGTGCCAGCAGCCAAGATTCGGACCCCGTCTCGTCTCGGCCGTTTTTT.

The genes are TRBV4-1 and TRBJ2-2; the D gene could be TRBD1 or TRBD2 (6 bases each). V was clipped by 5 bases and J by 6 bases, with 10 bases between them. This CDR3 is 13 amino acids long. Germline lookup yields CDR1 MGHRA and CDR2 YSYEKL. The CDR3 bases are TGCGCCAGCAGCTGGGGGGCCCCCGGGGAGCTGTTTTTT. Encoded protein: CASSWGAPGELFF.

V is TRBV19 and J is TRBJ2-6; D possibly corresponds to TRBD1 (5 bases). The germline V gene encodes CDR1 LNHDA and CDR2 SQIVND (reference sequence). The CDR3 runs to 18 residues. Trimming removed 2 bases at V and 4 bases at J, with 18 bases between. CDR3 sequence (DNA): TGTGCCAGTAGTATATTTGACAGTCCCTTGGCGGGGGCCAACGTCCTGACTTTC. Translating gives CASSIFDSPLAGANVLTF.

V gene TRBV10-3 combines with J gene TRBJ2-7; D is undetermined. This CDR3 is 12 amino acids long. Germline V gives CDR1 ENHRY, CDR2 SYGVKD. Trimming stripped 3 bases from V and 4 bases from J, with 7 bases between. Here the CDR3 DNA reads TGTGCCATCAGTGATGGAAGATACGAGCAGTACTTC. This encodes CAISDGRYEQYF.

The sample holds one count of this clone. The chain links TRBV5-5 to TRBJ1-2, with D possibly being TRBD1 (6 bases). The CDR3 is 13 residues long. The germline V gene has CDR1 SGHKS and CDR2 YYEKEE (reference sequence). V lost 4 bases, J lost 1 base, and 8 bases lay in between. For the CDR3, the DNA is TGTGCCAGCAGCCCGGACAGTAACTATGGCTACACCTTC. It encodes CASSPDSNYGYTF. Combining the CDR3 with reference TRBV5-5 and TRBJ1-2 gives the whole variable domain DAGVTQSPTHLIKTRGQQVTLRCSPISGHKSVSWYQQVLGQGPQFIFQYYEKEERGRGNFPDRFSARQFPNYSSELNVNALLLGDSALYLCASSPDSNYGYTFGSGTRLTVV.

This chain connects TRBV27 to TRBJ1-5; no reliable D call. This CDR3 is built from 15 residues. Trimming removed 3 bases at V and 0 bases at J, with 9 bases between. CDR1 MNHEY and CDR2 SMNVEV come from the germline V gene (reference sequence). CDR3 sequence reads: CASSFREGSNQPQHF. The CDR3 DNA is TGTGCCAGCAGTTTCCGGGAGGGTAGCAATCAGCCCCAGCATTTT.

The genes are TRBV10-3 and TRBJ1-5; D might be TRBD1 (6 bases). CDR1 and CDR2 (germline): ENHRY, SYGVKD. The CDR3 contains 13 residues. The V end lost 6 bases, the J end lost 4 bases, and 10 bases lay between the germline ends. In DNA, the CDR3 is TGTGCCATCAGCACAGGGCCGAATCAGCCCCAGCATTTT. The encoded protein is CAISTGPNQPQHF.

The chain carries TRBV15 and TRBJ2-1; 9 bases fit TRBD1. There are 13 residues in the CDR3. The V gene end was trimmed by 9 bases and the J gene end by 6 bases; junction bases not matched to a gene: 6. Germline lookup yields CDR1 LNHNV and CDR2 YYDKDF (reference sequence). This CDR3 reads CATGQGSGNEQFF. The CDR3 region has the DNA TGTGCCACTGGACAGGGGAGCGGCAATGAGCAGTTCTTC.

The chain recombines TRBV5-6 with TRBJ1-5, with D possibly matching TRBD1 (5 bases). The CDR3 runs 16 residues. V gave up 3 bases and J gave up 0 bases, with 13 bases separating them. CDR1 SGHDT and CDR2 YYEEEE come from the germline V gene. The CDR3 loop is CASSSGGEGSNQPQHF. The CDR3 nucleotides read TGTGCCAGCAGCTCGGGAGGGGAGGGTAGCAATCAGCCCCAGCATTTT.

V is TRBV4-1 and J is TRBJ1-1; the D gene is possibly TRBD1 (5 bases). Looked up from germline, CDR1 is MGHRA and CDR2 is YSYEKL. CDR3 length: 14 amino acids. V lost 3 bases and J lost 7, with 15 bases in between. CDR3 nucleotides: TGCGCCAGCAGCCAGACCCTGGGGGTACGTGAAGCTTTCTTT. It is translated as CASSQTLGVREAFF.

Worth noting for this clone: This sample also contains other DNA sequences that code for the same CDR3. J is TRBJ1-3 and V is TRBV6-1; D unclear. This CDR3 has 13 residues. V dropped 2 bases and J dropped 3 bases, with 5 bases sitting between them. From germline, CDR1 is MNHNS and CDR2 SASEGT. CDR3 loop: CASSESLGNTIYF. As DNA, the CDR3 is TGTGCCAGCAGTGAAAGCCTTGGAAACACCATATATTTT.

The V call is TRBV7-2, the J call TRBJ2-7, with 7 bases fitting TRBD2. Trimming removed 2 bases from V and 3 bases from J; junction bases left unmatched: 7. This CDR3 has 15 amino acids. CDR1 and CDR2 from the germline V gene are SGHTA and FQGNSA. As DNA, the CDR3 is TGTGCCAGCAGCTTAAGGGCTAGCGGCGTCTACGAGCAGTACTTC. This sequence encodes CASSLRASGVYEQYF.

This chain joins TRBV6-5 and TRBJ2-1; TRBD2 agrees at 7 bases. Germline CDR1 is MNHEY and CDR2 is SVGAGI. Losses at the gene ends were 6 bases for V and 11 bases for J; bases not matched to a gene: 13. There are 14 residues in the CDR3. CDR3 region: CASRAGRSTGKQFF. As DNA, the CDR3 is TGTGCCAGCAGAGCGGGACGGAGCACGGGTAAGCAGTTCTTC.

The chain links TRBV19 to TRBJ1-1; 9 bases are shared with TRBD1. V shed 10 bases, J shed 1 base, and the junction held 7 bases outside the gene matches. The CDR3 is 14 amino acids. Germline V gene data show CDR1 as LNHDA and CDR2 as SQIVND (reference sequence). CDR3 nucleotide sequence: TGTGCCACCCAGGACAGGGGAGGGAACACTGAAGCTTTCTTT. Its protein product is CATQDRGGNTEAFF.

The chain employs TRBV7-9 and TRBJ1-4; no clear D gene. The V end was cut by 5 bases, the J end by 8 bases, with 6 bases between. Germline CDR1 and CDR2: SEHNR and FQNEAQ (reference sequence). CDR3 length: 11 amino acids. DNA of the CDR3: TGTGCCAGCAGCAGAAGGGAAAAACTGTTTTTT. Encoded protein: CASSRREKLFF.

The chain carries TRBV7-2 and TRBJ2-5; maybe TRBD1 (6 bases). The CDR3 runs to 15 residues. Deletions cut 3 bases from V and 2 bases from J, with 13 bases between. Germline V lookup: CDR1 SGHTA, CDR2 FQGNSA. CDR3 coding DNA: TGTGCCAGCAGCTTTTACGGACAGACGCAAGAGACCCAGTACTTC. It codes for CASSFYGQTQETQYF.

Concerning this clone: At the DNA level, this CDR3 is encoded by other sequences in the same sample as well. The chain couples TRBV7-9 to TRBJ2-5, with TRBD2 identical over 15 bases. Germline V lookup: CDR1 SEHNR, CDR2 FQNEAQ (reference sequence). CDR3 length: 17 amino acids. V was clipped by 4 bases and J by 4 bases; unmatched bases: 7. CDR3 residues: CASSSGLAGGPGETQYF. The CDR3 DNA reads TGTGCCAGCAGCTCCGGACTAGCGGGGGGGCCGGGAGAGACCCAGTACTTC.

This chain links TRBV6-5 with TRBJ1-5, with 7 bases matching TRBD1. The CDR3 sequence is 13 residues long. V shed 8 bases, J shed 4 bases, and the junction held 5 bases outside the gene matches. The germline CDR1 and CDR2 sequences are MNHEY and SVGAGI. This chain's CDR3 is CASQGGVNQPQHF. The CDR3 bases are TGTGCCAGCCAGGGGGGGGTAAATCAGCCCCAGCATTTT.

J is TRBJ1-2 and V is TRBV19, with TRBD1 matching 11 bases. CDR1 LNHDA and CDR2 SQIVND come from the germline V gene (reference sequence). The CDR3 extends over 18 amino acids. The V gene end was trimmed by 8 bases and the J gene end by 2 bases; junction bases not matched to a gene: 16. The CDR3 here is CASFDPGRGDRGNYGYTF. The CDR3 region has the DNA TGTGCCAGTTTCGACCCGGGGCGAGGGGACAGGGGGAACTATGGCTACACCTTC.

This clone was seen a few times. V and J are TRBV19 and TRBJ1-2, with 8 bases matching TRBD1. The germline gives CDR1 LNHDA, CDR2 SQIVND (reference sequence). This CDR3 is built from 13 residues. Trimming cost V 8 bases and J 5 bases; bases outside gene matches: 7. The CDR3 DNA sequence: TGTGCCAGTTTAGGACAGGGCCTGTATGGCTACACCTTC. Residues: CASLGQGLYGYTF.

In DNA form, the CDR3 reads TGCAGCGCCACTGACATAAACTATGGCTACACCTTC. Translating gives CSATDINYGYTF. The genes are TRBV29-1 and TRBJ1-2; D is unresolved. The CDR3 runs to 12 residues. Per the germline V gene, CDR1 is SQVTM and CDR2 is ANQGSEA. V gave up 7 bases and J gave up 2 bases, with 11 bases separating them. The full variable domain, completed using reference TRBV29-1 and TRBJ1-2, is SAVISQKPSRDICQRGTSLTIQCQVDSQVTMMFWYRQQPGQSLTLIATANQGSEATYESGFVIDKFPISRPNLTFSTLTVSNMSPEDSSIYLCSATDINYGYTFGSGTRLTVV.

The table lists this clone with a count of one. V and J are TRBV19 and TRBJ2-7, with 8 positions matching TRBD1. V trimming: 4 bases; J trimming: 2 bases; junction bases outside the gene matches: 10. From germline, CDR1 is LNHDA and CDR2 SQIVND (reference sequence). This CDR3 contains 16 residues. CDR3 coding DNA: TGTGCCAGTAGTAACCGGACAGGGAGGTCCACCTACGAGCAGTACTTC. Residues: CASSNRTGRSTYEQYF.

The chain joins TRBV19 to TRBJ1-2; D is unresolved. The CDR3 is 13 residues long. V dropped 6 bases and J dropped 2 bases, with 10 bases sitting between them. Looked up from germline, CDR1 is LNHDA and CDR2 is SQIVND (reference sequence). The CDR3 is CASSSAANYGYTF. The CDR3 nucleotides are TGTGCCAGTAGCTCTGCAGCCAACTATGGCTACACCTTC.

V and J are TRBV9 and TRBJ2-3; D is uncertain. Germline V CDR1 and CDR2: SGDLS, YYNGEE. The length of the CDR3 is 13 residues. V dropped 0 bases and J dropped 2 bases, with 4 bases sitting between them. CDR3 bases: TGTGCCAGCAGCGTAGCCCCCACAGATACGCAGTATTTT. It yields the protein CASSVAPTDTQYF.

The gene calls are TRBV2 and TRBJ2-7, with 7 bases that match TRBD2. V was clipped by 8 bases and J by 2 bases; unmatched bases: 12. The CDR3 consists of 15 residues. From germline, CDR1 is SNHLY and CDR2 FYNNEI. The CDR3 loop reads CASGLSGARPYEQYF. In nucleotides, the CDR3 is TGTGCCAGCGGATTAAGCGGGGCCAGACCCTACGAGCAGTACTTC.

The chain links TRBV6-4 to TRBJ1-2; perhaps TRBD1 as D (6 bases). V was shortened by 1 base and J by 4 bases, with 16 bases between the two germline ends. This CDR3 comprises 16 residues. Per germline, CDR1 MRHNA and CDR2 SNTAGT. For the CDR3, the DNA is TGTGCCAGCAGTGACTTCCCGACAGGCCAGGGCTATGGCTACACCTTC. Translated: CASSDFPTGQGYGYTF.

CDR3 DNA: TGCGCCGAAACTGCCCTGGACCTATCCTACGAGCAGTACTTC. This gives the protein CAETALDLSYEQYF. The chain links TRBV10-2 to TRBJ2-7; D remains unclear. V lost 11 bases, J lost 1 base, and 18 bases lay in between. This CDR3 has 14 residues. Germline V gives CDR1 WSHSY, CDR2 SAAADI.

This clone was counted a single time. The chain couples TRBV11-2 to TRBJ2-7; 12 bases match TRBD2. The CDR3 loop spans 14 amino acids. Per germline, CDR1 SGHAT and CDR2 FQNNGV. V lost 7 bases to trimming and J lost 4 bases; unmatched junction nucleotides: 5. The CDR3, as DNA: TGTGCCAGCAACACGGGACTAGCGGGTTACGAGCAGTACTTC. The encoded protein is CASNTGLAGYEQYF.

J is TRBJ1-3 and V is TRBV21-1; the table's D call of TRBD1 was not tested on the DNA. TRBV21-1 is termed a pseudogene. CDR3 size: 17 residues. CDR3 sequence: CASSSGARSFSGNTIYF. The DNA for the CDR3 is TGTGCCAGCAGCAGTGGGGCTCGCAGCTTCTCTGGAAACACCATATATTTT.

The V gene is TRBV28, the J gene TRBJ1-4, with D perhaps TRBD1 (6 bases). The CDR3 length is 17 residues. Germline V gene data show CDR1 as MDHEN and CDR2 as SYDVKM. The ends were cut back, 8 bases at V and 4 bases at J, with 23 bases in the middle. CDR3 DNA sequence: TGTGCCAGCGGAAATCAGGGGACCGCTACCCTTAATGAAAAACTGTTTTTT. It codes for CASGNQGTATLNEKLFF.

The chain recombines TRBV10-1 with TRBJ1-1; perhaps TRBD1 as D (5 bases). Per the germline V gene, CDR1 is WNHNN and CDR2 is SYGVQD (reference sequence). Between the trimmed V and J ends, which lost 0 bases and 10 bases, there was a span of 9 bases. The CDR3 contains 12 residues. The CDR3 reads CASSESNQGAFF. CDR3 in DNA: TGCGCCAGCAGTGAGTCGAACCAGGGAGCTTTCTTT.